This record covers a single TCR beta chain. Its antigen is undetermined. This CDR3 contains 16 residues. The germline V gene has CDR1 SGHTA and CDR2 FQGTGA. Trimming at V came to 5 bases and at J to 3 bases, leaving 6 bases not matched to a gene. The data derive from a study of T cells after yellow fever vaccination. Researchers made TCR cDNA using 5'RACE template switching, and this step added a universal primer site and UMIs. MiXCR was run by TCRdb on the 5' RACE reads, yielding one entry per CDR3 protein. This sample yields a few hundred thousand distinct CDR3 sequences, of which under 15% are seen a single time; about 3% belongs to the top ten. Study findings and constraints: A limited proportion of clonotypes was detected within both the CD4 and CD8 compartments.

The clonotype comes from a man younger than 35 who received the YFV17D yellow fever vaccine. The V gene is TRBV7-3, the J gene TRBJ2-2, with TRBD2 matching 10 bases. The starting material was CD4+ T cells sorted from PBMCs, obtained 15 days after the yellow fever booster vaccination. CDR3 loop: CASSPWLAGDTGELFF. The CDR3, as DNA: TGTGCCAGCAGCCCCTGGCTAGCGGGGGACACCGGGGAGCTGTTTTTT.